This TCR beta chain was recovered during a study of regulatory T cells in long-lasting Graves disease. Study context: Graves' cases, newly diagnosed, had used antithyroid drugs under 3 months.

Building the TCR beta libraries relied on iRepertoire HTBI primers, and CDR3 regions underwent Arm-PCR. TCRdb reprocessed the multiplex PCR reads with MiXCR, giving one entry per CDR3 protein. The data contain over 500,000 distinct CDR3 sequences, about 16% of them seen just once; the ten biggest clones take up 9.5% to 15%. This CDR3 has 17 amino acids. J lost 3 bases, V lost 0 bases, and 11 bases had no gene match. The germline CDR1 and CDR2 sequences are DFQATT and SNEGSKA (reference sequence). The table lists this clonotype with a count of one. The antigen remains unidentified. Study-level findings and limits: Newly diagnosed Graves' patients had higher TCR diversity than persistent ones.

Regarding time point: newly diagnosed GD, antithyroid drugs for less than 3 months. The TCR library was made from RNA that had been extracted from PBMCs in TRIzol. EDTA tubes received around 9 milliliters of collected peripheral blood. This sample also appeared in a second study, on T cells in Graves' hyperthyroidism and ophthalmopathy. That study adds: Graves' hyperthyroidism was deemed stable given no ophthalmopathy progression within 18 months.

This rearrangement joins TRBV20-1 to TRBJ2-5; 9 bases align to TRBD2. The sequence was collected from a man between 18 and 29 years old with Graves disease. Sequenced here: peripheral blood mononuclear cells (PBMCs), sampled at new diagnosis, from a patient treated with antithyroid drugs. This chain's CDR3 is CSARDRPRGLAEETQYF. CDR3 coding DNA: TGCAGTGCTAGAGATCGCCCCAGGGGACTAGCAGAAGAGACCCAGTACTTC.